The source of this T cell receptor (beta chain) is a study of blood T cell repertoires in COVID-19. The wider study: Collection of acute and convalescent COVID-19 samples took place in the United States, Italy and Spain. Sample material is recorded as cDNA or gDNA derived from T cells, B-cell-depleted T cells, or PBMCs.

Per the authors' pipeline: Amplification of reference gene primers provided the estimated nucleated cell counts. Sequencing was performed with immunoSEQ multiplex PCR; in TCRdb, only in-frame clones are kept and a portion is missing. V and J calls and clone size are as listed in that table; D and trimming were resolved from the DNA. The table lists about 220,000 clones, 75% to 90% of them singletons. Looked up from germline, CDR1 is SGDLS and CDR2 is YYNGEE. The V end lost 0 bases, the J end lost 7 bases, and 17 bases lay between the germline ends. CDR3 length: 15 residues. Material: peripheral blood. The chain carries TRBV9 and TRBJ2-7, with D uncertain. The sequence came from a man aged 30-40 years who had recovered from COVID-19. CDR3 amino acids: CASSVVSAQLREQYF. CDR3 nucleotide sequence: TGTGCCAGCAGCGTAGTCTCGGCCCAACTACGGGAGCAGTACTTC.